A selection of T cell receptor beta chains follows, all from one sample in a study of human T cells and chemical hapten exposure. A single record per CDR3 protein comes from TCRdb applying MiXCR to the RACE reads. The sample includes about 110,000 distinct CDR3 sequences, around 12% seen only once; the top ten take around 1.5%. The sample consisted of whole blood, taken in connection with sensitization to the hapten diphenylcyclopropenone (DPC). These receptors were taken from a woman in her 50s with alopecia areata. Some clones in this sample may be carry-over from other donors' samples. CDR3s include the opening cysteine and the closing phenylalanine or tryptophan. Each record gives: V gene, clone size, D gene, J gene, CDR3 DNA, CDR3 protein. D genes are given only for firm matches. Only part of the rows carry a size: once, few, many, or a class if the clone is expanded.

TRBV28	many	-	TRBJ2-1	TGTGCCACCCGCTTTACCGGGACCCCCCGCAATGAGCAGTTCTTC	CATRFTGTPRNEQFF
TRBV9	-	-	TRBJ1-1	TGTGCCAGCAGCTTTACAATTGGGGACACTGAAGCTTTCTTT	CASSFTIGDTEAFF
TRBV11-2	many	-	TRBJ2-7	TGTGCCAGCACCCCTGCCCCAGGGGTGCACGAGCAGTACTTC	CASTPAPGVHEQYF
TRBV7-2	many	-	TRBJ1-5	TGTGCCAGCAGCCCGTATAGCAATCAGCCCCAGCATTTT	CASSPYSNQPQHF
TRBV20-1	few	TRBD2	TRBJ2-3	TGCAGTGCTAGCGATGCGGGAGGGCCAGCAGATACGCAGTATTTT	CSASDAGGPADTQYF
TRBV7-2	-	-	TRBJ2-1	TGTGCCAGCAGCCCCCGCGGGGGCTGGGTCACGAATGAGCAGTTCTTC	CASSPRGGWVTNEQFF
TRBV19	-	TRBD1	TRBJ1-5	TGTGCCAGTAGTATCCGGGACAGGGCTCAGCCCCAGCATTTT	CASSIRDRAQPQHF
TRBV5-1	many	-	TRBJ2-5	TGCGCCAGCAGCTTGGGGGGGTCGGAGACCCAGTACTTC	CASSLGGSETQYF
TRBV28	-	-	TRBJ1-1	TGTGCCACCACAGGCTCCGCGAACACTGAAGCTTTCTTT	CATTGSANTEAFF
TRBV29-1	once	TRBD1	TRBJ1-1	TGCAGCGGTAAACAGGGGGCCAATACTGAAGCTTCCTTT	CSGKQGANTEASF
TRBV28	once	-	TRBJ2-7	TGTGCCAGCAGTTCCGTCATGGTCGAGCAGTACTTC	CASSSVMVEQYF
TRBV2	-	-	TRBJ2-2	TGTGCCAGCAACGCCGGGACCGGAATTGGGGAGCTGTTTTTT	CASNAGTGIGELFF
TRBV5-1	many	-	TRBJ1-1	TGCGCCAGCAGCCCCGACAGACAGGATGAAGCTTTCTTT	CASSPDRQDEAFF
TRBV7-2	many	-	TRBJ2-7	TGTGCCAGCAGCTTTACCGCGGGCGAGCAGTACTTC	CASSFTAGEQYF
TRBV12-3/TRBV12-4	-	-	TRBJ1-2	TGTGCCAGCAGTTTGAGGGGAGGGGGTACCATCGGCTACACCTTC	CASSLRGGGTIGYTF
TRBV28	few	TRBD1	TRBJ1-6	TGTGCCAGCGCCCCAGGGGGGAATTCACCCCTCCACTTT	CASAPGGNSPLHF
TRBV7-9	few	TRBD1	TRBJ1-4	TGTGCCAGCAGCTTAAGGACAGGGAGTGAAAAACTGTTTTTT	CASSLRTGSEKLFF
TRBV7-2	few	TRBD1	TRBJ2-1	TGTGCCAGCAGCCGCGGGACAGGCACCTACAATGAGCAGTTCTTC	CASSRGTGTYNEQFF
TRBV5-1	few	-	TRBJ2-1	TGCGCCAGCAGCCTTCTTGGTCCCTCCTACAATGAGCAGTTCTTC	CASSLLGPSYNEQFF
TRBV20-1	many	-	TRBJ2-3	TGCAGTGCTAGGGAGCCCATAACAGATACGCAGTATTTT	CSAREPITDTQYF
TRBV5-5	-	-	TRBJ2-5	TGTGCCAGCAGTGCTCGGGCGTCGACCCAGTACTTC	CASSARASTQYF
TRBV24-1	few	-	TRBJ2-5	TGTGCCACCAGTGATTCACAGCGGTATCAAGAGACCCAGTACTTC	CATSDSQRYQETQYF
TRBV29-1	-	-	TRBJ2-1	TGCAGCGTTGAAGATGTCTTAGCGGAGGAGCAGTTCTTC	CSVEDVLAEEQFF
TRBV6-5	-	TRBD1	TRBJ1-1	TGTGCCAGCAGAAAGATGGGACAGGGAATAACTTTCTTT	CASRKMGQGITFF
TRBV7-2	many	-	TRBJ2-2	TGTGCCAGCAGCTTAAGAGGGGCTTCGACCGGGGAGCTGTTTTTT	CASSLRGASTGELFF
TRBV6-2/TRBV6-3	many	TRBD1	TRBJ1-6	TGTGCCAGCAATCCCGACAGGGCCGGCAATTCACCCCTCCACTTT	CASNPDRAGNSPLHF
TRBV3-1	many	TRBD2	TRBJ2-1	TGTGCCACCAGAGCGGGGGGATTTAACAATGAGCAGTTCTTC	CATRAGGFNNEQFF
TRBV6-2/TRBV6-3	few	TRBD2	TRBJ2-2	TGTGCCAGCAGTTACTATGCGGGAGTGAACACCGGGGAGCTGTTTTTT	CASSYYAGVNTGELFF
TRBV7-2	many	-	TRBJ2-7	TGTGCCAGCAGCTTCGATACGATACGAGAGCAGTACTTC	CASSFDTIREQYF
TRBV28	few	TRBD1	TRBJ2-7	TGTGCCAGCAGTGACAGGGTCTCCTACGAGCAGTACTTC	CASSDRVSYEQYF
TRBV19	few	-	TRBJ1-5	TGTGCCAGTGGAATGGCGGGACTGAATAGCAATCAGCCCCAGCATTTT	CASGMAGLNSNQPQHF
TRBV7-9	-	-	TRBJ2-1	TGTGCCAGCAGGCCCGGGGCGGGGCATGAGCAGTTCTTC	CASRPGAGHEQFF
TRBV28	many	-	TRBJ2-7	TGTGCCAGCAGTTTGATGGGAACCCGCTACGAGCAGTACTTC	CASSLMGTRYEQYF
TRBV28	few	-	TRBJ1-5	TGTGCCAGCAGTTTACATCAGCCCCAGCATTTT	CASSLHQPQHF
TRBV6-6	-	TRBD1	TRBJ1-5	TGTGCCAGCAGCCGCGGACAGGGCGAGCACAATCAGCCCCAGCATTTT	CASSRGQGEHNQPQHF
TRBV20-1	-	-	TRBJ1-1	TGCAGTGCCGAGACAGGACTTACTCCTGAAGCTTTCTTT	CSAETGLTPEAFF
TRBV2	few	-	TRBJ2-7	TGTGCCAGCAGTGAGGAACGGATGTACGAGCAGTACTTC	CASSEERMYEQYF
TRBV7-2	few	-	TRBJ1-5	TGTGCCAGCAGCTTATACGCTAAGGCGGCGGGCCAGCCCCAGCATTTT	CASSLYAKAAGQPQHF
TRBV6-6	many	-	TRBJ2-4	TGTGCCAGCAGTTCCGGGGGCATTCAGTACTTC	CASSSGGIQYF
TRBV14	few	-	TRBJ2-1	TGTGCCAGCAGCCAAGAAGCGCTAGGGGGACGAAGATACAATGAGCAGTTCTTC	CASSQEALGGRRYNEQFF
TRBV6-6	few	TRBD1	TRBJ1-2	TGTGCCAGCACGAACGCCCGGACAGGGGATTTCTATGGCTACACCTTC	CASTNARTGDFYGYTF
TRBV7-9	few	-	TRBJ2-1	TGTGCCAGCAGCCGCCCCGGGGCTGAGCAGTTCTTC	CASSRPGAEQFF
TRBV7-9	few	-	TRBJ1-2	TGTGCCAGCAATGACGGGAGGATCGGCTACACCTTC	CASNDGRIGYTF
TRBV7-2	-	-	TRBJ1-4	TGTGCCAGCAGCTTAGAGGGACAACGTAATGAAAAACTGTTTTTT	CASSLEGQRNEKLFF